This TCR beta chain originates from a study of cytomegalovirus exposure and HLA in healthy donors. Findings and caveats of the study: Roughly even sequencing depth across donors was the assumption behind the presence/absence analyses. HLA restriction was apparent for most CMV-associated TCR beta chains in a later analysis.

About this clone: Its cognate antigen is unknown.

PCR was performed using 60 Vbeta and 13 Jbeta primers. Some clones are missing from TCRdb's copy, which holds only in-frame ones; the method was immunoSEQ multiplex PCR. The sample shows roughly 150,000 clones, roughly 79% of them seen only once. Trimming removed 0 bases at V and 6 bases at J, with 15 bases between. The CDR3 is 16 residues long. Germline assignment: CDR1 LGHNA and CDR2 YNFKEQ. The source of this sequence is a woman aged 40 to 55 in good health and CMV-seronegative. The V and J genes are TRBV4-2 and TRBJ2-1, with D perhaps matching TRBD2 (5 bases). Material for sequencing was PBMCs. The CDR3 loop is CASSQDYPERSNEQFF. As DNA, the CDR3 is TGTGCCAGCAGCCAAGATTATCCCGAGCGGTCCAATGAGCAGTTCTTC.